Each of the 16 T cell receptor beta chains below was sequenced from the same sample in a study of post-analysis software for immune sequencing data. Study-wide results and caveats: Comparison of patients with controls showed roughly five TRBV segments more frequent in patients, TRBV5-6, TRBV5-1 and TRBV20-1 among them.

Incorporated into the TCR beta cDNA libraries were unique molecular identifiers, which served to reduce PCR and sequencing biases. TCRdb processed the PCR reads anew with MiXCR; each CDR3 protein has one entry. The sample comprises a few hundred thousand distinct CDR3 sequences, roughly 46% of which are singletons, and around 10% rests with the top ten. Their antigen targets remain unknown. Material for sequencing was blood. All receptors come from a girl aged 10 to 17 with multiple sclerosis.

With regard to this clonotype: The junction departs from germline at one end; a sequencing error may be responsible. The CDR3 bases are TGTGCCAGCAGTCAGGACCTGAACCCCACAGATATGCAGTATTTT. It is translated as CASSQDLNPTDMQYF. V and J are TRBV12-3 or TRBV12-4 and TRBJ2-3, with no clear D. The CDR3 extends over 15 amino acids.

Only one count was recorded for this clonotype. The rearrangement joins TRBV7-9 to TRBJ2-1, with D tentatively TRBD2 (5 bases). Trimming took off 5 bases at V and 3 bases at J, with 20 bases between the two ends. The CDR3 totals 17 residues. The germline gives CDR1 SEHNR, CDR2 FQNEAQ (reference sequence). CDR3 DNA: TGTGCCAGCAGCATCAATTATGCCAGCGGACTCTACAATGAGCAGTTCTTC. Protein product: CASSINYASGLYNEQFF.

The table lists this clonotype with many counts. The chain joins TRBV7-9 to TRBJ1-5; tentatively, D is TRBD1 (6 bases). The CDR3 runs 16 residues. Germline-derived CDR1 and CDR2 are SEHNR and FQNEAQ (reference sequence). The V gene lost 1 base and the J gene lost 3 bases, with 13 bases spanning the gap. CDR3 bases: TGTGCCAGCAGCTTAGATCGGGGGGCGCCCAATCAGCCCCAGCATTTT. It encodes CASSLDRGAPNQPQHF.

This clonotype has just a few counts. The chain combines TRBV7-9 with TRBJ1-1; no clear D gene. This CDR3 has 16 amino acids. The ends were cut back, 2 bases at V and 0 bases at J, with 13 bases in the middle. Germline V gene lookup returns CDR1 SEHNR and CDR2 FQNEAQ (reference sequence). The CDR3 is CASSLSNRGVNTEAFF. CDR3 nucleotide sequence: TGTGCCAGCAGCTTAAGCAACCGCGGGGTGAACACTGAAGCTTTCTTT. The full variable domain, rest sourced from reference TRBV7-9 and TRBJ1-1, is DTGVSQNPRHKITKRGQNVTFRCDPISEHNRLYWYRQTLGQGPEFLTYFQNEAQLEKSRLLSDRFSAERPKGSFSTLEIQRTEQGDSAMYLCASSLSNRGVNTEAFFGQGTRLTVV.

V usage is TRBV4-1 and J usage is TRBJ2-4, with 8 bases that match TRBD2. The J call may be wrong; the DNA end is better matched by TRBJ2-7. The CDR3 length is 15 residues. Germline V lookup: CDR1 MGHRA, CDR2 YSYEKL. CDR3 amino acids: CASSQGRGLVSEQYF. The CDR3 DNA reads as TGCGCCAGCAGCCAAGGGCGGGGACTAGTAAGCGAGCAGTACTTC.

J is TRBJ2-1 and V is TRBV7-9, with D unresolved. The CDR3 is 11 residues long. From germline, CDR1 is SEHNR and CDR2 FQNEAQ (reference sequence). Trimming removed 9 bases at V and 6 bases at J, with 9 bases between. CDR3 amino acids: CARAWGNEQFF. In DNA form, the CDR3 reads TGTGCCAGGGCCTGGGGCAATGAGCAGTTCTTC.

This clonotype was seen only a few times. The chain joins TRBV10-3 to TRBJ2-7; 9 positions match TRBD2. V was clipped by 4 bases and J by 2 bases; unmatched bases: 9. Germline V gives CDR1 ENHRY, CDR2 SYGVKD. This CDR3 contains 16 residues. The CDR3 region is CAISAKASGNTYEQYF. Here the CDR3 DNA reads TGTGCCATCAGTGCAAAGGCTAGCGGGAACACCTACGAGCAGTACTTC.

V gene TRBV5-5 combines with J gene TRBJ2-3, with 7 bases lining up with TRBD2. After removal of 5 bases from V and 2 bases from J, the junction contained 5 bases not matched to a gene. CDR3 size: 14 residues. Per germline, CDR1 SGHKS and CDR2 YYEKEE (reference sequence). This CDR3 is CASRWTSATDTQYF. The CDR3 region has the DNA TGTGCCAGCAGATGGACTAGTGCCACAGATACGCAGTATTTT.

This chain connects TRBV29-1 to TRBJ2-7; weak D call: TRBD2 (5 bases). Germline loops: CDR1 SQVTM, CDR2 ANQGSEA. V lost 4 bases and J lost 0, with 13 bases in between. This CDR3 region has 14 residues. The CDR3 region has the DNA TGCAGCGTTGTGGAGGCAGGCAGCTCCTACGAGCAGTACTTC. Its translation is CSVVEAGSSYEQYF.

This clonotype was found a few times. The V gene is TRBV20-1, the J gene TRBJ2-1; 13 positions agree with TRBD2. CDR3 length: 14 residues. Germline V gives CDR1 DFQATT, CDR2 SNEGSKA (reference sequence). Trimming cost V 6 bases and J 7 bases; bases outside gene matches: 6. The CDR3 reads CSAVLAGGLNEQFF. The CDR3 DNA sequence: TGCAGTGCCGTACTAGCGGGAGGGCTGAATGAGCAGTTCTTC.

The chain has TRBV12-3 or TRBV12-4 and TRBJ2-5, with 9 bases that match TRBD1. Losses at the gene ends were 6 bases for V and 2 bases for J; bases not matched to a gene: 16. This CDR3 has 18 residues. The DNA of the CDR3 is TGTGCCAGCAGCCCCGGGACAGGGCTATACGACTGGCAAGAGACCCAGTACTTC. Its translation: CASSPGTGLYDWQETQYF.

This clonotype was picked up a small number of times. This chain joins TRBV7-9 and TRBJ2-1, with D tentatively TRBD2 (6 bases). Trimming pared 2 bases from V and 4 bases from J, leaving 12 bases between. CDR3 size: 15 residues. Germline-derived CDR1 and CDR2 are SEHNR and FQNEAQ (reference sequence). CDR3 nucleotide sequence: TGTGCCAGCAGCTTATACTCGGAGGGATACAATGAGCAGTTCTTC. This sequence encodes CASSLYSEGYNEQFF.

J is TRBJ2-1 and V is TRBV27; D gene ambiguous. With 7 bases removed from V and 8 bases from J, the gap between germline ends came to 9 bases. Germline loops: CDR1 MNHEY, CDR2 SMNVEV (reference sequence). The CDR3 is made up of 11 amino acids. The CDR3 loop reads CASMISDEQFF. As DNA, the CDR3 is TGTGCCAGCATGATATCGGATGAGCAGTTCTTC.

Only a few counts were recorded for this clonotype. The chain combines TRBV24-1 with TRBJ2-5; 8 nucleotides align to TRBD1. The V and J ends lost 3 bases and 4 bases, in that order; junction bases with no gene match: 9. The CDR3 covers 16 residues. In germline, CDR1 is KGHDR, CDR2 SFDVKD. The CDR3 DNA reads as TGTGCCACCAGTGATCCGTCCGACAGGGGAGGAGAGACCCAGTACTTC. It translates to CATSDPSDRGGETQYF.

This chain links TRBV20-1 with TRBJ2-7; TRBD2 agrees at 8 bases. The CDR3 runs to 16 residues. V shed 0 bases, J shed 5 bases, and the junction held 12 bases outside the gene matches. Germline-derived CDR1 and CDR2 are DFQATT and SNEGSKA (reference sequence). In DNA form, the CDR3 reads TGCAGTGCTAGAGATCAATTGGGTAGCGGGAACGACGAGCAGTACTTC. Protein sequence: CSARDQLGSGNDEQYF.

This chain connects TRBV14 to TRBJ2-1, with TRBD2 identical over 8 bases. CDR1 SGHDN and CDR2 FVKESK come from the germline V gene. CDR3 length: 16 residues. J lost 2 bases, V lost 4 bases, and 7 bases had no gene match. The chain's CDR3 is CASSLSGRNAYNEQFF. In DNA form, the CDR3 reads TGTGCCAGCAGCCTAAGCGGGAGAAACGCCTACAATGAGCAGTTCTTC.